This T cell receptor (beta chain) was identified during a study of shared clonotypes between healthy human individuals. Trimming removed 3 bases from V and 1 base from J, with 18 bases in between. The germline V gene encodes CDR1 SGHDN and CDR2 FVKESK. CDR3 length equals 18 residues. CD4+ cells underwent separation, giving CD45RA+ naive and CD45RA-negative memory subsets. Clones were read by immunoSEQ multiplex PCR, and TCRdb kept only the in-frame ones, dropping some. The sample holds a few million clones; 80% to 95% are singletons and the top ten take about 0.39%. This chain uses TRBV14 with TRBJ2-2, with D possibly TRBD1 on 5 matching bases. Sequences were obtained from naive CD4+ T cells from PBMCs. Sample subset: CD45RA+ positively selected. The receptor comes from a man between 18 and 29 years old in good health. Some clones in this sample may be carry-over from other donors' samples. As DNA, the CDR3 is TGTGCCAGCAGCCATCGGTCAGGGTCAAGCAGGAACACCGGGGAGCTGTTTTTT. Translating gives CASSHRSGSSRNTGELFF.